The 21 T cell receptor beta chains listed next were all sequenced from one sample in a study of blood T cell repertoires in COVID-19. Profiled with immunoSEQ multiplex PCR; TCRdb holds only in-frame clones, not every one. The sample has approximately 230,000 clones, 65% to 80% seen once. Specimen: peripheral blood. The receptor set was obtained from a woman between 40 and 50 years old with active or convalescent COVID-19.

The gene calls are TRBV30 and TRBJ2-7, with 9 bases aligning to TRBD1. V trimming: 5 bases; J trimming: 3 bases; junction bases outside the gene matches: 8. Germline V gene data show CDR1 as GTSNPN and CDR2 as SVGIG (reference sequence). The CDR3 has 14 amino acids. CDR3 nucleotides: TGTGCCTGGTCAACCGGGACAGGGAGCTACGAGCAGTACTTC. It translates to CAWSTGTGSYEQYF. The complete variable domain, with remaining parts taken from reference TRBV30 and TRBJ2-7, reads SQTIHQWPATLVQPVGSPLSLECTVEGTSNPNLYWYRQAAGRGLQLLFYSVGIGQISSEVPQNLSASRPQDRQFILSSKKLLLSDSGFYLCAWSTGTGSYEQYFGPGTRLTVT.

This clone was detected only a few times. The chain couples TRBV10-3 to TRBJ1-1; TRBD1 might be the D (5 bases). This CDR3 has 13 amino acids. Per germline, CDR1 ENHRY and CDR2 SYGVKD. The V end lost 6 bases, the J end lost 5 bases, and 13 bases lay between the germline ends. The CDR3 coding sequence is TGTGCCATCAGGGAGCGGGGGGGAACTGAAGCTTTCTTT. Translating gives CAIRERGGTEAFF.

This chain links TRBV5-1 with TRBJ1-1; 10 bases agree with TRBD1. J was trimmed by 6 bases and V by 0 bases; bases with no gene match: 5. The CDR3 has 15 amino acids. Germline V gene lookup returns CDR1 SGHRS and CDR2 YFSETQ. CDR3 region: CASSLGDRGRSEAFF. In DNA, the CDR3 is TGCGCCAGCAGCTTGGGGGACAGGGGACGCTCTGAAGCTTTCTTT.

The genes are TRBV29-1 and TRBJ1-2; maybe TRBD1 (5 bases). The germline gives CDR1 SQVTM, CDR2 ANQGSEA. V lost 4 bases and J 0 bases, leaving 12 bases between the germline ends. This CDR3 is built from 14 residues. CDR3 region: CSVGAGLANYGYTF. The CDR3 DNA sequence: TGCAGCGTTGGCGCGGGACTAGCTAACTATGGCTACACCTTC. The full variable domain, its missing parts supplied by reference TRBV29-1 and TRBJ1-2, is SAVISQKPSRDICQRGTSLTIQCQVDSQVTMMFWYRQQPGQSLTLIATANQGSEATYESGFVIDKFPISRPNLTFSTLTVSNMSPEDSSIYLCSVGAGLANYGYTFGSGTRLTVV.

The chain combines TRBV6-6 with TRBJ2-1, with unresolved D. The CDR3 consists of 13 residues. The germline CDR1 and CDR2 sequences are MNHNY and SVGAGI (reference sequence). Trimming shortened V by 0 bases and J by 4 bases, and 4 bases separated the two germline ends. The CDR3 nucleotides are TGTGCCAGCAGTTACTCGCGGTACAATGAGCAGTTCTTC. As protein: CASSYSRYNEQFF.

This chain uses TRBV3-1 (or the pseudogene TRBV3-2) with TRBJ1-5; no reliable D call. There are 15 residues in the CDR3. V shed 0 bases and J shed 0 bases, with 6 bases lying between them. CDR1 LGHDT and CDR2 YNNKEL come from the germline V gene (reference sequence). CDR3 region: CASSQDAGSNQPQHF. As DNA, the CDR3 is TGTGCCAGCAGCCAAGATGCGGGTAGCAATCAGCCCCAGCATTTT.

The chain has TRBV16 and TRBJ2-2; 8 positions match TRBD1. This CDR3 is 16 amino acids long. Germline V gene data show CDR1 as KGHSY and CDR2 as FQNENV. V lost 2 bases to trimming and J lost 2 bases; unmatched junction nucleotides: 4. The CDR3 DNA reads TGTGCCAGCAGCCAAGGGGGGACAGGAAACACCGGGGAGCTGTTTTTT. Translating it yields CASSQGGTGNTGELFF. Supplemented by reference TRBV16 and TRBJ2-2, the full variable domain reads GEEVAQTPKHLVRGEGQKAKLYCAPIKGHSYVFWYQQVLKNEFKFLISFQNENVFDETGMPKERFSAKCLPNSPCSLEIQATKLEDSAVYFCASSQGGTGNTGELFFGEGSRLTVL.

V usage is TRBV5-5 and J usage is TRBJ1-1; TRBD1 might be the D (6 bases). This CDR3 comprises 20 residues. Trimming cost V 4 bases and J 6 bases, with 34 bases left between them. Germline V gene lookup returns CDR1 SGHKS and CDR2 YYEKEE (reference sequence). CDR3: CASSTRQDMYGIEWAPEAFF. CDR3 in DNA: TGTGCCAGCAGCACCCGACAGGACATGTACGGGATTGAGTGGGCCCCTGAAGCTTTCTTT.

The chain links TRBV18 to TRBJ1-6; tentative D call: TRBD1 (5 bases). The germline V gene encodes CDR1 KGHSH and CDR2 LQKENI. CDR3 length: 13 residues. V lost 4 bases and J 14 bases, leaving 15 bases between the germline ends. The CDR3 DNA sequence: TGTGCCAGCTCACGGGACGGGGGATTGTCCCTCCACTTT. Its translation: CASSRDGGLSLHF.

The chain carries TRBV6-5 and TRBJ2-3; the match to TRBD1 covers 10 bases. The trim removed 6 bases at V and 4 bases at J, leaving 7 bases unmatched. Germline V CDR1 and CDR2: MNHEY, SVGAGI. The CDR3 loop spans 15 amino acids. CDR3 coding DNA: TGTGCCAGCAGGAGGGACAGGGGTTGGGCAGATACGCAGTATTTT. It encodes CASRRDRGWADTQYF.

This sequence joins TRBV29-1 and TRBJ2-7, with D tentatively TRBD2 (6 bases). The CDR3 is made up of 12 amino acids. The ends were cut back, 6 bases at V and 0 bases at J, with 9 bases in the middle. CDR1 is SQVTM and CDR2 is ANQGSEA in the germline V gene. The CDR3 region is CSVRTNSYEQYF. CDR3 sequence (DNA): TGCAGCGTCCGGACTAACTCCTACGAGCAGTACTTC.

The chain employs TRBV2 and TRBJ1-2; 7 positions agree with TRBD1. The ends lost 6 bases at V and 8 bases at J; junction bases unmatched: 9. CDR1 is SNHLY and CDR2 is FYNNEI in the germline V gene. CDR3 length: 13 residues. The CDR3 bases are TGTGCCAGCAGGGACGACAGGGTGGAAGGCTACACCTTC. It translates to CASRDDRVEGYTF.

The chain is built from TRBV4-1 and TRBJ1-5; 9 positions agree with TRBD1. After removal of 4 bases from V and 4 bases from J, the junction contained 5 bases not matched to a gene. From germline, CDR1 is MGHRA and CDR2 YSYEKL. The CDR3 length is 15 residues. The CDR3 region has the DNA TGCGCCAGCAGCCGACGGGACAGGGAAAATCAGCCCCAGCATTTT. Protein: CASSRRDRENQPQHF.

This rearrangement joins TRBV30 to TRBJ1-6; tentatively, D is TRBD1 (5 bases). The CDR3 length is 13 residues. Per germline, CDR1 GTSNPN and CDR2 SVGIG (reference sequence). The V gene lost 0 bases and the J gene lost 11 bases, with 11 bases spanning the gap. The CDR3 reads CAWSVGEGTPLHF. In DNA form, the CDR3 reads TGTGCCTGGAGTGTAGGGGAGGGGACACCCCTCCACTTT.

This chain uses TRBV24-1 with TRBJ2-5; the match to TRBD2 covers 7 bases. The V gene end was trimmed by 4 bases and the J gene end by 5 bases; junction bases not matched to a gene: 12. The CDR3 extends over 16 amino acids. The V gene's germline CDR1 is KGHDR and CDR2 SFDVKD. In DNA, the CDR3 is TGTGCCACCAGTGACCCCTCTGGGGGGGAGTCGGAGACCCAGTACTTC. Its protein is CATSDPSGGESETQYF.

This clone was counted once. The chain employs TRBV6-5 and TRBJ2-3; 9 nucleotides match TRBD1. The ends lost 7 bases at V and 5 bases at J; junction bases unmatched: 7. This CDR3 comprises 14 residues. CDR1 is MNHEY and CDR2 is SVGAGI in the germline V gene. As DNA, the CDR3 is TGTGCCAGCACAAGGGACAGGGCCGGAGATACGCAGTATTTT. Encoded protein: CASTRDRAGDTQYF.

The chain is built from TRBV2 and TRBJ2-3, with 8 bases aligning to TRBD1. Germline V gene sequence: CDR1 SNHLY, CDR2 FYNNEI. Trimming took 6 bases from V and 2 from J; bases not matched to a gene: 7. The CDR3 consists of 15 residues. CDR3 loop: CASRTGGKDTDTQYF. The DNA of the CDR3 is TGTGCCAGCAGAACAGGGGGAAAGGACACAGATACGCAGTATTTT.

V and J are TRBV4-1 and TRBJ2-5; tentative D call: TRBD2 (5 bases). V gave up 0 bases and J gave up 5 bases, with 16 bases separating them. This CDR3 is 16 amino acids long. CDR1 and CDR2 (germline): MGHRA, YSYEKL. CDR3: CASSQDTGIRGETQYF. For the CDR3, the DNA is TGCGCCAGCAGCCAAGATACCGGGATTCGGGGTGAGACCCAGTACTTC.

This sequence joins TRBV18 and TRBJ1-6, with TRBD1 identical over 8 bases. The germline gives CDR1 KGHSH, CDR2 LQKENI. CDR3 length: 16 amino acids. J gave up 3 bases and V 2 bases, and 3 bases lay outside the gene matches. The CDR3: CASSPKQGDYNSPLHF. CDR3 bases: TGTGCCAGCTCACCAAAACAGGGGGACTATAATTCACCCCTCCACTTT. Complete variable domain (other parts from reference TRBV18 and TRBJ1-6): NAGVMQNPRHLVRRRGQEARLRCSPMKGHSHVYWYRQLPEEGLKFMVYLQKENIIDESGMPKERFSAEFPKEGPSILRIQQVVRGDSAAYFCASSPKQGDYNSPLHFGNGTRLTVT.

The rearrangement links TRBV27 to TRBJ1-1; possible D gene TRBD1, 6 bases. This CDR3 contains 14 residues. Germline V gives CDR1 MNHEY, CDR2 SMNVEV (reference sequence). V lost 5 bases and J 6 bases, leaving 16 bases between the germline ends. The DNA of the CDR3 is TGTGCCAGCAGTGACAGGTCCTCGCGGGCTGAAGCTTTCTTT. This codes for CASSDRSSRAEAFF.

This clone was seen just once. The chain links TRBV6-1 to TRBJ2-3; the D gene is possibly TRBD1 (5 bases). Per the germline V gene, CDR1 is MNHNS and CDR2 is SASEGT. V lost 2 bases to trimming and J lost 0 bases, with 9 bases between them. The CDR3 covers 15 residues. DNA for the CDR3: TGTGCCAGCAGTGAACAGGGATTAAGCACAGATACGCAGTATTTT. This codes for CASSEQGLSTDTQYF.